This record concerns one T cell receptor beta chain sequence. This clonotype appeared many times. No antigen is known for it. No quality values exist for individual bases; no much larger clone is one base distant. CDR1 and CDR2 (SQVTM, ANQGSEA) derive from the germline V gene. Relative to germline, V is 4 bases shorter and J is 5 bases shorter, with 11 bases between their ends. CDR3 length: 12 amino acids, cysteine to phenylalanine. CDR3 DNA is the only sequence kept; it has 36 bases, read in frame from the first base. Hyperthyroidism patients were newly diagnosed, with disease duration under 2 months, and aged 18 to 65 years. Patients with other autoimmune diseases, uncontrolled infections, pregnancy or lactation were excluded from the study. Clinical symptoms, serum thyroxine, TRAb, thyroid ultrasound and orbital computed tomography were used for diagnosis. Total RNA was extracted using Trizol reagent, and RNA quality was checked on an Agilent 2100 Bioanalyzer.

The sample is drawn from a study of Graves' ophthalmopathy and Graves' hyperthyroidism listed by TCRdb under 2018. About the investigation overall: Stable hyperthyroidism was defined as no progression to ophthalmopathy within 18 months of follow-up. In total, 135 blood samples were TCR-sequenced: 43 ophthalmopathy, over 70 hyperthyroidism and some 17 hyperthyroidism-to-ophthalmopathy patients. T-cell repertoires of thyroid tissue and blood were compared in several hyperthyroidism patients. Following sample collection, hyperthyroidism patients were given methimazole at a starting dose of 30 mg daily, and ophthalmopathy patients were given high-dose intravenous methylprednisolone. For independent validation, a separate cohort was made up of about 18 hyperthyroidism patients plus 17 patients who later progressed from hyperthyroidism to ophthalmopathy. TCR beta repertoire signatures were used to distinguish Graves' ophthalmopathy from Graves' hyperthyroidism and to predict progression to ophthalmopathy. To explore V-J signatures that distinguish ophthalmopathy from hyperthyroidism, a discovery set of 90 to 100 patients was enrolled, made up of over 40 with ophthalmopathy and 55 to 65 with stable hyperthyroidism. The research as a whole found: In validation, the model predicted ophthalmopathy progression with about 70% sensitivity and around 72% specificity; some 13 predicted patients were CT-confirmed with GO in a median of about 6.1 months. Among expanded thyroid clonotypes with frequency above 0.001, most also showed up in blood, which suggests that blood repertoires may reflect the thyroid immune response. In cross-validation, the 13-signature model distinguished ophthalmopathy from stable hyperthyroidism with 85% to 90% sensitivity and approximately 81% specificity, and in the test set the corresponding values were about 80% and 75%. No statistical method was used to predetermine the sample size, and group allocation was not hidden from the investigators.

For repertoire sequencing, the TCR beta CDR3 regions were amplified from RNA transcripts. A first-round RT-PCR used HTBI primers with the Qiagen OneStep RT-PCR kit, followed by a second-round multiplex PCR, size selection and purification. Libraries were sequenced paired-end with 100 bp reads on an Illumina HiSeq2000. The authors' pipeline ran thus. SOAPnuke was used for read processing, and reads with adapters, uncalled bases, a mean Phred below 15, or no exact constant-primer or identifier match were discarded. High-quality paired reads were merged with COPE v1.2.5. Each unique nucleotide sequence was defined as a clonotype, and clonotypes were aligned to IMGT TRB V, D and J references with MiTCR v1.1. Analysis was restricted to V-J combinations with a frequency above 0.0001, which covered over 98% of repertoires. For each V-J combination, a TCR clonal expansion and chaos score was defined as the ratio of F50 clonal expansion to chaos observed in the TCRdist matrix. Features were reduced by Welch's t-statistics and random forest to over ten V-J combinations, which fed a naive Bayes classifier. The Morisita-Horn index was used to measure how similar the thyroid and blood repertoires were. TCRdb reworked the public reads: Q25 trimming with fastp, MiXCR clone assembly, productive beta chains retained. A single entry per CDR3 protein holds the most common genes and DNA from its merged rows. TCRdb's processing, not the study's, gives the V and J calls here. The sample records around 1.1 million distinct CDR3 sequences, about two fifths of which are singletons. Clones ranked in the top ten supply around 10% of the sample.

The sequence joins TRBV29-1 to TRBJ2-5, with the D gene not confidently named. Source material: peripheral blood or thyroid tissue (not recorded which). This clonotype was obtained from an adult man with Graves' hyperthyroidism. CDR3 reads: CSVVIPWETQYF. The nucleotide sequence reads as follows: TGCAGCGTTGTAATACCCTGGGAGACCCAGTACTTC.